Listed here are 3 T cell receptor beta chains from one sample, sequenced in a study of shared clonotypes between healthy human individuals. Here immunoSEQ multiplex PCR was the method, and the copy in TCRdb shows in-frame clones only, minus some. The repertoire holds about 680,000 clones, with about 91% as singletons. The naive CD8 subset, CD45RO-negative cells positively selected for CCR7, excluded terminally differentiated effector memory CD45RA+ cells. Sequenced input: naive CD8+ T cells sorted from blood. The receptor source for this set is a man younger than 40 in good health.

The chain combines TRBV7-8 with TRBJ1-1; no reliable D call. The CDR3 length is 12 residues. Per germline, CDR1 SGHVS and CDR2 FQNEAQ. V was cut by 2 bases and J by 9 bases, with 10 bases left in between. CDR3 protein: CASSLTVTKAFF. The CDR3, as DNA: TGTGCCAGCAGCTTAACTGTGACTAAAGCTTTCTTT.

This rearrangement joins TRBV6-5 to TRBJ2-3; 7 bases map to TRBD2. The CDR3 sequence is 14 residues long. The V segment lost 6 bases and the J segment 5 bases; nucleotides outside the gene matches: 8. CDR1 is MNHEY, CDR2 SVGAGI, per germline. The CDR3 region is CASRFSGPIDTQYF. The CDR3 DNA follows: TGTGCCAGCAGATTTAGCGGGCCAATAGATACGCAGTATTTT.

The V gene is TRBV5-1, the J gene TRBJ2-5; 9 nucleotides agree with TRBD2. The CDR3 sequence is 19 residues long. The J segment lost 0 bases and the V segment lost 0 bases, leaving 12 bases of the junction unmatched. Germline values: CDR1 SGHRS, CDR2 YFSETQ. The CDR3 DNA reads TGCGCCAGCAGCTTGGCCGGTTTGGGCGGGAGGGCCTACCAAGAGACCCAGTACTTC. This gives the protein CASSLAGLGGRAYQETQYF.